The present T cell receptor (beta chain) was sequenced within a study of T cells in Graves' hyperthyroidism and ophthalmopathy (dated by TCRdb to about 2019). Regarding the complete study: Peripheral blood was collected at initial diagnosis, before any treatment. To identify TCR V-J signatures that set the groups apart, the researchers used a discovery cohort of about a hundred patients, made up of around 40 with Graves' ophthalmopathy and approximately 57 with stable Graves' hyperthyroidism. An independent validation cohort of under 20 hyperthyroidism patients and approximately 15 patients who later progressed to ophthalmopathy tested prospective prediction of ophthalmopathy. The approximately 100 discovery patients were divided at random into training and test sets in a 7:3 ratio. The study also compared thyroid tissue and blood T-cell repertoires from a handful of Graves' hyperthyroidism patients. After blood sampling, hyperthyroidism patients were treated with methimazole at a starting dose of 30 mg daily, and ophthalmopathy patients were treated with high-dose intravenous methylprednisolone. TCR Vbeta CDR3 sequencing of 135 peripheral blood samples (over 40 ophthalmopathy, roughly 72 hyperthyroidism and approximately 17 progressor patients) is reported in the paper. What the authors observed across the whole study: Most expanded thyroid clonotypes (frequency above 0.001) were also detected in blood, a finding suggesting that blood repertoires may reflect thyroid immune responses. No statistical method was used to fix the sample size in advance, and group allocation was not hidden from the investigators. In cross-validation, a model built on a 13 V-J signature told ophthalmopathy apart from stable hyperthyroidism with over 85% sensitivity and approximately 84% specificity, and in testing the same model reached 80%/75%. In validation, the model predicted progression to ophthalmopathy with 60% to 71% sensitivity and approximately 78% specificity, a median of approximately 6.5 months before onset.

In the ophthalmopathy patients, disease was moderately to severely active, with a Clinical Activity Score of 3 or more, a NOSPECS grade of 4 or more, and a duration of less than 3 months. Exclusion was applied to patients with uncontrolled infections, other autoimmune diseases, pregnancy or lactation. Diagnoses relied on clinical symptoms, serum thyroxine and TRAb, thyroid ultrasound and orbital computed tomography. Ficoll-Paque density gradient centrifugation was used to isolate PBMCs from 8.5 to 10 ml of fresh peripheral blood. Total RNA was extracted with Trizol reagent, and quality was checked on an Agilent 2100 Bioanalyzer. TCR beta CDR3 regions were amplified from RNA transcripts. For the first round of RT-PCR on the TCR CDR3, the HTBI primer set was used together with the Qiagen OneStep RT-PCR kit. Libraries were constructed in a second round of multiplex PCR, after which size selection and purification were carried out. The libraries were sequenced on an Illumina HiSeq2000 using paired-end 100 bp reads. On the study's bioinformatics: SOAPnuke was used to process the raw data, with reads discarded if the reads contained adapters or uncalled bases, had a mean Phred below 15, or lacked an exact constant-primer or identifier match. High-quality paired reads were merged using COPE v1.2.5, and each unique nucleotide sequence was defined as a clonotype. MiTCR v1.1 was used to align clonotypes to the IMGT TRBV, TRBD and TRBJ reference segments. The analysis was restricted to V-J combinations with a frequency above 0.0001, which together covered 99.2% of the repertoires. A TCS score was defined as the ratio of F50 (clonal expansion) to E x V (chaos), with BLOSUM62-based TCRdist applied between CDR3 peptides within each V-J. Welch's t-statistics and random forest reduced several hundred V-J features to 10 to 15, which were used in a naive Bayes classifier (R e1071). The similarity between thyroid and blood repertoires was quantified using the Morisita-Horn index. TCRdb cleaned the public reads at Q25 with fastp, built clones with MiXCR and kept in-frame beta chains. For every CDR3 protein sequence, its rows merge into one entry that carries the most common genes and DNA. The V and J calls were not made by the authors but by TCRdb's processing. The sample data list 35,000 to 45,000 distinct CDR3 sequences, and around 56% of these were observed just once. The leading ten clones occupy about 17% of the sample.

Its CDR3 holds 12 amino acids, cysteine through phenylalanine. Only the CDR3 part of the read is kept: 36 bases, read in frame from the first base. Trimming costs V 8 bases and J 3 bases, and their ends lie 11 bases apart. The germline V gene supplies CDR1 SGHTA and CDR2 FQGNSA. For this clonotype: Its antigen remains undetermined. Per-base qualities were not stored, and no clone one base away is much larger.

The sequence was collected from a middle-aged man with Graves' ophthalmopathy. The chain joins TRBV7-2 to TRBJ2-7; TRBD1 could be the D gene, as 5 bases match. The sequenced sample was blood. The bases are TGTGCCAGCCGCGACAGATACTACGAGCAGTACTTC. It specifies CASRDRYYEQYF.